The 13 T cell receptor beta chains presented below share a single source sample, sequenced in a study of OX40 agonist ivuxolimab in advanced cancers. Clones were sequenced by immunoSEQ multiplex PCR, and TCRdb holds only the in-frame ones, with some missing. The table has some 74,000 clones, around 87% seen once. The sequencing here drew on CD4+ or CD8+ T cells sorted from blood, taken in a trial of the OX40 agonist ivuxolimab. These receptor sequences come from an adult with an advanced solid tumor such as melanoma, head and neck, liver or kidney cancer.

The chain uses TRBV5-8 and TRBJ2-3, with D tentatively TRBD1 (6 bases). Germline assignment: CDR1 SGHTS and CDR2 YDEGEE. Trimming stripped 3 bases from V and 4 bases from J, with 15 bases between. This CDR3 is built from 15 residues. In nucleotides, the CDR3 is TGTGCCAGCAGCTCCAGGGGATTTTACGCAGATACGCAGTATTTT. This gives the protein CASSSRGFYADTQYF.

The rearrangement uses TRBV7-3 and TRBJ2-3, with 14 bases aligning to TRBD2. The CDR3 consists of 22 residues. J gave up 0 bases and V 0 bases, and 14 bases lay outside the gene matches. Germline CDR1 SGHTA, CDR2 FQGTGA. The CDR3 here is CASSLTSGLAGVGLLSTDTQYF. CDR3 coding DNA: TGTGCCAGCAGCTTAACGTCGGGACTAGCGGGAGTGGGGCTTTTGAGCACAGATACGCAGTATTTT.

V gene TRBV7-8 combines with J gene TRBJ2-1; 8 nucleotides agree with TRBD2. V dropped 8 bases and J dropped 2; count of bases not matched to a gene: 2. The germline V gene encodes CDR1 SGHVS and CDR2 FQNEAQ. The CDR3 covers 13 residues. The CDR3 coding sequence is TGTGCCAGCCGCGGGAGGACCTACAATGAGCAGTTCTTC. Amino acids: CASRGRTYNEQFF.

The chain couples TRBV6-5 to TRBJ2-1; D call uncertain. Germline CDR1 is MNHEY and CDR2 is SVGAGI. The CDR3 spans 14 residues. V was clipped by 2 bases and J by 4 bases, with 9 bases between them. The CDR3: CASSYRTAYNEQFF. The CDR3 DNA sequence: TGTGCCAGCAGTTACCGGACGGCATACAATGAGCAGTTCTTC.

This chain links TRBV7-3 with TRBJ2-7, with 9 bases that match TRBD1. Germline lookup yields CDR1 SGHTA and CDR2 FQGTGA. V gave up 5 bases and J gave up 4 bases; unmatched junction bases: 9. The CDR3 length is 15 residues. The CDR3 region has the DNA TGTGCCAGCAGCCCAGGGGGGACAGGGTCGTACGAGCAGTACTTC. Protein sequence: CASSPGGTGSYEQYF. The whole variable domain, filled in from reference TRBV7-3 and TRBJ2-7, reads GAGVSQTPSNKVTEKGKYVELRCDPISGHTALYWYRQSLGQGPEFLIYFQGTGAADDSGLPNDRFFAVRPEGSVSTLKIQRTERGDSAVYLCASSPGGTGSYEQYFGPGTRLTVT.

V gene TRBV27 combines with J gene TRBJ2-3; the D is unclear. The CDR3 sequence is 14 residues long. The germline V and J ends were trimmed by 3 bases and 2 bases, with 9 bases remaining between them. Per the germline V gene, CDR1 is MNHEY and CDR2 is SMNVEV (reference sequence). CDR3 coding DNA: TGTGCCAGCAGTTTGTTCCAGGACACAGATACGCAGTATTTT. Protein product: CASSLFQDTDTQYF.

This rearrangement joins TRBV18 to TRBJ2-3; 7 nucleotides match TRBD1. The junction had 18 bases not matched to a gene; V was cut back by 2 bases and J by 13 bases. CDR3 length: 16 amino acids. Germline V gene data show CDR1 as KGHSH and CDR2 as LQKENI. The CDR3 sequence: CASSPNVAWDRSAEYF. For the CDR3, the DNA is TGTGCCAGCTCACCAAACGTTGCATGGGACAGATCCGCGGAGTATTTT.

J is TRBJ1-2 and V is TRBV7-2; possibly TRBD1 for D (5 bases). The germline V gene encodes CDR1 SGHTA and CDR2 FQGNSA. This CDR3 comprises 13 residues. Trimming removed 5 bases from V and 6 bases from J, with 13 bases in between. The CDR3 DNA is TGTGCCAGCAGCCTGCGGGGGTTTGATGGCTACACCTTC. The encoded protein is CASSLRGFDGYTF.

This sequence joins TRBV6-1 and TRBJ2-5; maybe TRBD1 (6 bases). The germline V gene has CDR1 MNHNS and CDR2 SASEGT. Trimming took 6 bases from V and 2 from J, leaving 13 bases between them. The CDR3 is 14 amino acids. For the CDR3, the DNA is TGTGCCAGCAGACTCAGGGGAGTTCAAGAGACCCAGTACTTC. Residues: CASRLRGVQETQYF.

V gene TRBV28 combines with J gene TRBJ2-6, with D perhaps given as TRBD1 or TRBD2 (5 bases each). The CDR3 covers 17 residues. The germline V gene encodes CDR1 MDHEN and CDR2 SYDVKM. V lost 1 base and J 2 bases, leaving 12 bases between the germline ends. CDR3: CASSLFKRGAGANVLTF. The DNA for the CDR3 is TGTGCCAGCAGTTTATTCAAGAGGGGAGCTGGGGCCAACGTCCTGACTTTC. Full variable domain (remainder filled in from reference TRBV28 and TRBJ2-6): DVKVTQSSRYLVKRTGEKVFLECVQDMDHENMFWYRQDPGLGLRLIYFSYDVKMKEKGDIPEGYSVSREKKERFSLILESASTNQTSMYLCASSLFKRGAGANVLTFGAGSRLTVL.

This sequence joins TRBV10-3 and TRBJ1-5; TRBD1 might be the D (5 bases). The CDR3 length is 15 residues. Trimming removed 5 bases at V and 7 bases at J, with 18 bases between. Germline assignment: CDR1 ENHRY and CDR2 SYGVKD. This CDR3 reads CAISPADGGGQPQHF. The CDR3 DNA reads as TGTGCCATCAGTCCCGCGGACGGCGGGGGACAGCCCCAGCATTTT.

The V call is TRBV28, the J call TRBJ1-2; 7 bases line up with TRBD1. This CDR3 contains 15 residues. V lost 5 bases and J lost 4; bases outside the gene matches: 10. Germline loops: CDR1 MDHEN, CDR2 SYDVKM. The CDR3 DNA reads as TGTGCCAGCAGTCCTAGGGGACAGACCTCCTATGGCTACACCTTC. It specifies CASSPRGQTSYGYTF.

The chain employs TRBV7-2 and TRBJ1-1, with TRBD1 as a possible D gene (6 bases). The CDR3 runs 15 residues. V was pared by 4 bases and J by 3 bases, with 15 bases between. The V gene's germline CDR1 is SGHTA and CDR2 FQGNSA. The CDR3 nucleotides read TGTGCCAGCAGCTCCCAGGGGTGGGGGTACACTGAAGCTTTCTTT. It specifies CASSSQGWGYTEAFF. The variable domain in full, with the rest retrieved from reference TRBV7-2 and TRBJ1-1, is GAGVSQSPSNKVTEKGKDVELRCDPISGHTALYWYRQSLGQGLEFLIYFQGNSAPDKSGLPSDRFSAERTGGSVSTLTIQRTQQEDSAVYLCASSSQGWGYTEAFFGQGTRLTVV.